The source of this T cell receptor (beta chain) is a study of spatial heterogeneity in lung cancer. Study in general: Across the raw uncorrected reads, a unique TCR and UMI combination was observed, on average, more than ten times.

This clonotype was detected only a few times. What it binds is unknown. Noted time point: sample taken at primary tumor resection. Unsorted tumor, nontumor lung tissue or cryopreserved PBMC supplied the whole RNA. Donors were roughly 72 untreated early-stage non-small cell lung cancer patients. TCRdb ran MiXCR on the 5' RACE reads and lists one entry per CDR3 protein. The sample shows about 10,000 distinct CDR3 sequences, 5% to 6.5% of them seen only once. Study outcomes and limitations: Among blood samples, ubiquitous expanded tumor TCRs appeared more at resection than at follow-up.

CDR1 is DFQATT, CDR2 SNEGSKA, per germline (reference sequence). The CDR3 is 14 amino acids. Trimming removed 0 bases at V and 2 bases at J, with 9 bases between. The rearrangement links TRBV20-1 to TRBJ2-3; the D is unclear. The receptor was isolated from a male donor with early-stage non-small cell lung cancer. Sequencing used PBMCs, obtained at surgery. The CDR3 loop is CSARDRLNTDTQYF. Written as DNA, the CDR3 is TGCAGTGCTAGAGATCGGCTTAACACAGATACGCAGTATTTT.